A single sample is the source of the 26 T cell receptor beta chains below, sequenced in a study of vaccination effects on CD4 cells after COVID-19 (dated by TCRdb to 2021 to 2024). In the ViraFEST assay, PBMC were stimulated with viral peptide pools, and TCR sequencing was then used to find antigen-specific CD4+ T cell clonotypes based on their expansion. After more than nine days of culture, CD4+ T cells were isolated with the EasySep CD4+ T cell isolation kit. PCR-confirmed SARS-CoV-2 infection had occurred in convalescent patients between March and December 2020, before the Alpha, Beta and Delta variants emerged in the United States. These receptors have no identified antigens. Library prep was done by the immunoSEQ multiplex PCR assay. What TCRdb holds here is the immuneACCESS table cut down to in-frame rearrangements. Part of the clones is not present; checked against another copy, under half of the missing clones reflect an unresolved V gene, and the others are unexplained. A total of tens of thousands of clones appear in this sample, roughly two thirds of them only once. 18% of the sample is held by the ten biggest clonotypes.

Source: CD4+ T cells from PBMCs cultured with SARS-CoV-2 spike peptides, taken before COVID-19 vaccination. This sample's cell subset or site label indicates: SARS-CoV-2 spike overlapping peptide pool stimulation. All receptors come from a human donor who had a prior SARS-CoV-2 infection.

This chain links TRBV5-6 with TRBJ1-3; D is uncertain. This CDR3 contains 13 residues. The ends were cut back, 7 bases at V and 0 bases at J, with 8 bases in the middle. Germline CDR1 SGHDT, CDR2 YYEEEE. The DNA of the CDR3 is TGTGCCAGCGCCCGGGGCTCTGGAAACACCATATATTTT. This gives the protein CASARGSGNTIYF. Complete variable domain (other parts from reference TRBV5-6 and TRBJ1-3): DAGVTQSPTHLIKTRGQQVTLRCSPKSGHDTVSWYQQALGQGPQFIFQYYEEEERQRGNFPDRFSGHQFPNYSSELNVNALLLGDSALYLCASARGSGNTIYFGEGSWLTVV.

The rearrangement links TRBV20-1 to TRBJ1-1; D remains unclear. Per germline, CDR1 DFQATT and CDR2 SNEGSKA (reference sequence). The V and J ends lost 6 bases and 1 base respectively, with 6 bases between them. This CDR3 is 11 amino acids long. CDR3 DNA sequence: TGCAGTGCCCTAGGGAACACTGAAGCTTTCTTT. It translates to CSALGNTEAFF.

This clone has a handful of counts. V and J are TRBV14 and TRBJ2-2, with D tentatively TRBD1 or TRBD2 (6 bases each). V lost 2 bases, J lost 3 bases, and 28 bases lay in between. The CDR3 is 21 residues long. In germline, CDR1 is SGHDN, CDR2 FVKESK. CDR3 amino acids: CASSQIYPGGSQKGDTGELFF. DNA for the CDR3: TGTGCCAGCAGCCAAATCTACCCCGGGGGCAGTCAAAAGGGGGACACCGGGGAGCTGTTTTTT.

This clone was counted only a few times. The chain joins TRBV5-4 to TRBJ2-7; 11 nucleotides match TRBD2. The CDR3 is 15 amino acids. V shed 1 base and J 6 bases; nucleotides not matched to a gene: 6. Per germline, CDR1 SGHNT and CDR2 YYREEE (reference sequence). The CDR3 region is CASSLRSGGAAEQYF. The DNA of the CDR3 is TGTGCCAGCAGCTTGCGTAGCGGGGGGGCCGCCGAGCAGTACTTC. The complete variable domain, with remaining parts taken from reference TRBV5-4 and TRBJ2-7, reads ETGVTQSPTHLIKTRGQQVTLRCSSQSGHNTVSWYQQALGQGPQFIFQYYREEENGRGNFPPRFSGLQFPNYSSELNVNALELDDSALYLCASSLRSGGAAEQYFGPGTRLTVT.

The V and J genes are TRBV24-1 and TRBJ1-5; possibly TRBD1 for D (6 bases). This CDR3 has 14 residues. Germline CDR1 KGHDR, CDR2 SFDVKD. Deletions cut 3 bases from V and 5 bases from J, with 10 bases between. CDR3 nucleotide sequence: TGTGCCACCAGTGATCCAGGGGAATATCAGCCCCAGCATTTT. Translating it yields CATSDPGEYQPQHF.

This clone was seen a single time. The V and J genes are TRBV5-5 and TRBJ2-1; tentative D call: TRBD2 (5 bases). The length of the CDR3 is 15 residues. V lost 2 bases, J lost 0 bases, and 9 bases lay in between. CDR1 SGHKS and CDR2 YYEKEE come from the germline V gene (reference sequence). CDR3 DNA: TGTGCCAGCAGCTTAGCGGCCAGCTCCTACAATGAGCAGTTCTTC. Translating gives CASSLAASSYNEQFF.

The V call is TRBV4-1, the J call TRBJ1-4; D is perhaps TRBD1 (5 bases). This CDR3 contains 13 residues. Germline CDR1 MGHRA, CDR2 YSYEKL. V lost 3 bases and J 7 bases, leaving 9 bases between the germline ends. In DNA form, the CDR3 reads TGCGCCAGCAGCCAGTGGAGGGGTGAAAAACTGTTTTTT. Protein product: CASSQWRGEKLFF.

This clone was recorded a few times. The rearrangement joins TRBV3-1 (or the pseudogene TRBV3-2) to TRBJ1-6; 8 positions match TRBD1. There are 16 residues in the CDR3. Germline CDR1 is LGHDT and CDR2 is YNNKEL (reference sequence). With V trimmed by 3 bases and J by 14 bases, 15 bases remained unmatched. In nucleotides, the CDR3 is TGTGCCAGCAGCCACTGGGACAGGCCTAAAGGGGGATCCCTCCACTTT. Translated, it gives CASSHWDRPKGGSLHF.

The genes are TRBV5-6 and TRBJ2-7, with D possibly matching TRBD1 (5 bases). V was pared by 4 bases and J by 2 bases, with 16 bases between. The CDR3 spans 15 residues. Germline CDR1 SGHDT, CDR2 YYEEEE. The CDR3 region has the DNA TGTGCCAGCAGCCCCGAGGCAGGGATCCCCTACGAGCAGTACTTC. It specifies CASSPEAGIPYEQYF.

V is TRBV7-2 and J is TRBJ2-7; 9 nucleotides align to TRBD1. Looked up from germline, CDR1 is SGHTA and CDR2 is FQGNSA. V lost 10 bases and J lost 4; bases outside the gene matches: 5. CDR3 length: 12 amino acids. CDR3 protein: CATRTGEYEQYF. Here the CDR3 DNA reads TGTGCCACCCGGACAGGGGAGTACGAGCAGTACTTC.

The table lists this clone with a count of one. This rearrangement joins TRBV15 to TRBJ2-5; no reliable D call. The CDR3 has 13 amino acids. V gave up 0 bases and J gave up 5 bases, with 7 bases separating them. Looked up from germline, CDR1 is LNHNV and CDR2 is YYDKDF (reference sequence). DNA for the CDR3: TGTGCCACCAGCAGAGATTTTCGGGAGACCCAGTACTTC. This translates into CATSRDFRETQYF.

The genes are TRBV18 and TRBJ2-7; TRBD1 aligns across 7 bases. Germline-derived CDR1 and CDR2 are KGHSH and LQKENI. This CDR3 has 14 amino acids. V was clipped by 0 bases and J by 4 bases; unmatched bases: 3. CDR3 region: CASSPPGGFYEQYF. CDR3 sequence (DNA): TGTGCCAGCTCACCACCAGGGGGCTTTTACGAGCAGTACTTC.

This sequence joins TRBV4-2 and TRBJ2-5; possible D gene TRBD2, 5 bases. V lost 1 base to trimming and J lost 2 bases, with 17 bases between them. Germline loops: CDR1 LGHNA, CDR2 YNFKEQ. CDR3 length: 17 amino acids. The CDR3 nucleotides read TGTGCCAGCAGCCAAGGATCGGGCGATTGGAGGCAAGAGACCCAGTACTTC. Translation: CASSQGSGDWRQETQYF.

This chain joins TRBV7-2 and TRBJ2-7; D assignment may be TRBD1 or TRBD2 (5 bases each). V lost 2 bases to trimming and J lost 0 bases, with 11 bases between them. Per germline, CDR1 SGHTA and CDR2 FQGNSA. This CDR3 is 15 amino acids long. The CDR3 reads CASSLQGPYSYEQYF. CDR3 bases: TGTGCCAGCAGCTTACAGGGACCTTACTCCTACGAGCAGTACTTC. The variable domain in full, completed from reference TRBV7-2 and TRBJ2-7, reads GAGVSQSPSNKVTEKGKDVELRCDPISGHTALYWYRQSLGQGLEFLIYFQGNSAPDKSGLPSDRFSAERTGGSVSTLTIQRTQQEDSAVYLCASSLQGPYSYEQYFGPGTRLTVT.

V and J are TRBV24-1 and TRBJ2-7; TRBD1 aligns across 7 bases. Germline CDR1 and CDR2: KGHDR and SFDVKD. V lost 3 bases, J lost 5 bases, and 6 bases stayed unmatched. The CDR3 is 14 residues long. CDR3 sequence reads: CATSDIDRAHEQYF. DNA for the CDR3: TGTGCCACCAGTGATATCGACAGGGCCCACGAGCAGTACTTC.

CDR3 protein: CASSLLPSGRNYEQYF. The CDR3 nucleotides are TGTGCCAGCAGCCTCTTGCCTAGCGGGAGAAACTACGAGCAGTACTTC. The rearrangement links TRBV5-6 to TRBJ2-7; 10 nucleotides match TRBD2. Germline V gene sequence: CDR1 SGHDT, CDR2 YYEEEE. Trimming at V came to 4 bases and at J to 3 bases, leaving 10 bases not matched to a gene. There are 16 residues in the CDR3.

The V gene is TRBV6-2 or TRBV6-3, the J gene TRBJ1-1; unclear D gene. Germline values: CDR1 MNHEY, CDR2 SVGEGT. Trimming left V 6 bases short and J 10 bases short, with 18 bases between. The CDR3 sequence is 13 residues long. The CDR3 DNA reads as TGTGCCAGCAGCAGACCCGGGGTCGCTAGAGCTTTCTTT. As protein: CASSRPGVARAFF.

The rearrangement uses TRBV30 and TRBJ2-3, with a possible D match to TRBD1 (5 bases). CDR3 length: 13 amino acids. V lost 4 bases and J 3 bases, leaving 11 bases between the germline ends. Germline V gives CDR1 GTSNPN, CDR2 SVGIG (reference sequence). The CDR3 DNA reads as TGTGCCTGGATGTGGGGCTTGACAGATACGCAGTATTTT. Amino acids: CAWMWGLTDTQYF.

The chain carries TRBV28 and TRBJ2-5, with D maybe TRBD1 (6 bases). CDR3 size: 13 residues. The V gene lost 6 bases and the J gene lost 5 bases, with 13 bases spanning the gap. The germline V gene encodes CDR1 MDHEN and CDR2 SYDVKM. The CDR3 here is CASRTGIVETQYF. The CDR3 nucleotides are TGTGCCAGCAGAACAGGGATTGTGGAGACCCAGTACTTC. Variable domain in full (rest from reference TRBV28 and TRBJ2-5): DVKVTQSSRYLVKRTGEKVFLECVQDMDHENMFWYRQDPGLGLRLIYFSYDVKMKEKGDIPEGYSVSREKKERFSLILESASTNQTSMYLCASRTGIVETQYFGPGTRLLVL.

The V gene is TRBV11-2, the J gene TRBJ2-5; 8 bases align to TRBD1. Germline V gives CDR1 SGHAT, CDR2 FQNNGV. After removal of 4 bases from V and 4 bases from J, the junction contained 2 bases not matched to a gene. The CDR3 is 13 residues long. The CDR3 DNA reads TGTGCCAGCAGCTCAACAGGGGGAGAGACCCAGTACTTC. Translation: CASSSTGGETQYF.

The V call is TRBV5-1, the J call TRBJ2-7; D possibly corresponds to TRBD1 (6 bases). CDR1 SGHRS and CDR2 YFSETQ come from the germline V gene. CDR3 size: 13 residues. Trimming stripped 1 base from V and 6 bases from J, with 11 bases between. The CDR3, as DNA: TGCGCCAGCAGCTTGAGCACAGGGTCCGAGCAGTACTTC. It yields the protein CASSLSTGSEQYF.

This clone has only a few counts. A read error may produce the germline difference seen at one junction end. The rearrangement joins TRBV6-5 to TRBJ1-3; D perhaps matches TRBD1 (6 bases). Per germline, CDR1 MNHEY and CDR2 SVGAGI. The CDR3 has 12 residues. The CDR3 protein is CASSSQGTTIYF. As DNA, the CDR3 is TGTGCCAGCAGCTCACAGGGAACCACCATATATTTT.

V usage is TRBV19 and J usage is TRBJ2-3, with 7 bases fitting TRBD2. The CDR3 is 17 amino acids. Germline CDR1 and CDR2: LNHDA and SQIVND (reference sequence). Trimming at V came to 2 bases and at J to 0 bases, leaving 8 bases not matched to a gene. CDR3 sequence: CASSITAASGSTDTQYF. Written as DNA, the CDR3 is TGTGCCAGTAGTATAACGGCGGCTAGCGGCAGCACAGATACGCAGTATTTT.

This chain uses TRBV28 with TRBJ1-2; possible D gene TRBD1, 5 bases. Germline V gives CDR1 MDHEN, CDR2 SYDVKM. The CDR3 totals 14 residues. V lost 11 bases to trimming and J lost 4 bases, with 20 bases between them. CDR3 sequence (DNA): TGTGCCGCGTCAGGGACCGTGAGGATCTATGGCTACACCTTC. As protein: CAASGTVRIYGYTF.

The chain joins TRBV5-1 to TRBJ1-1; D uncertain. V was trimmed by 0 bases and J by 8 bases, leaving 8 bases between them. The CDR3 runs to 12 residues. Germline assignment: CDR1 SGHRS and CDR2 YFSETQ. The CDR3 DNA follows: TGCGCCAGCAGCTTGGAAGGCAGAGAAGCTTTCTTT. Encoded protein: CASSLEGREAFF.

The J gene is TRBJ2-2, the V gene TRBV5-1; the D gene is possibly TRBD2 (6 bases). Trimming stripped 6 bases from V and 2 bases from J, with 23 bases between. Germline assignment: CDR1 SGHRS and CDR2 YFSETQ. CDR3 size: 18 residues. The chain's CDR3 is CASTPNTAGLTNTGELFF. The CDR3, as DNA: TGCGCCAGCACCCCGAATACGGCGGGATTAACCAACACCGGGGAGCTGTTTTTT.